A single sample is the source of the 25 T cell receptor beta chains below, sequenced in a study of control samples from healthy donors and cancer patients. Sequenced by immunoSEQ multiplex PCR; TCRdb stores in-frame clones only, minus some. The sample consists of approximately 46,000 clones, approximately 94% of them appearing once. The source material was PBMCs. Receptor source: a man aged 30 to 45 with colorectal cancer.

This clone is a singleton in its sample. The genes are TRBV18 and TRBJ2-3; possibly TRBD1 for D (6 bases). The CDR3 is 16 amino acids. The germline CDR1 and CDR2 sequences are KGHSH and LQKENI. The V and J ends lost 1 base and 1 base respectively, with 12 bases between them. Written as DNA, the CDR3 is TGTGCCAGCTCACCACGGCGCAGGGGCGGCACAGATACGCAGTATTTT. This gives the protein CASSPRRRGGTDTQYF.

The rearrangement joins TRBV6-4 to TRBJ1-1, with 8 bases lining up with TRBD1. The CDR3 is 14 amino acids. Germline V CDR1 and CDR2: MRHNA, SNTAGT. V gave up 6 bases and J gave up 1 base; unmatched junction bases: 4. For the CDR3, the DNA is TGTGCCAGCAGCCGGGACAGGACGAACACTGAAGCTTTCTTT. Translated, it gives CASSRDRTNTEAFF.

The CDR3 region is CATSDYNEQFF. The CDR3 DNA reads TGTGCCACCAGTGACTACAATGAGCAGTTCTTC. V gene TRBV24-1 combines with J gene TRBJ2-1; D unresolved. The CDR3 length is 11 residues. V dropped 4 bases and J dropped 3 bases, with 0 bases sitting between them. Per germline, CDR1 KGHDR and CDR2 SFDVKD.

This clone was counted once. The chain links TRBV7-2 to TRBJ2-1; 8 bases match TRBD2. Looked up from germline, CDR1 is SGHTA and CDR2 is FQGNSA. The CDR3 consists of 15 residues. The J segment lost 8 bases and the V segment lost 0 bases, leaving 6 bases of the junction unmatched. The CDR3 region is CASSLAGGAIYEQFF. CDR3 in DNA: TGTGCCAGCAGCTTAGCCGGGGGGGCCATCTATGAGCAGTTCTTC.

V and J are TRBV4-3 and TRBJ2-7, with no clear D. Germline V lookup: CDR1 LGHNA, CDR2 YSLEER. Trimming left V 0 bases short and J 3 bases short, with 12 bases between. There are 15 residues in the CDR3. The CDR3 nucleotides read TGCGCCAGCAGCCAAGAGTATTCACAGTACTACGAGCAGTACTTC. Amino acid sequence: CASSQEYSQYYEQYF.

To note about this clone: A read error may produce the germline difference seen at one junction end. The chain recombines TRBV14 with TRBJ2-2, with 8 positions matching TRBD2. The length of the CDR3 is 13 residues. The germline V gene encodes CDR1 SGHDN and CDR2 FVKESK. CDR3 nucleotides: TGTGTCAGCAGCCCCCGGGGGGGGAGTGAGCTGTTTTTT. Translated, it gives CVSSPRGGSELFF.

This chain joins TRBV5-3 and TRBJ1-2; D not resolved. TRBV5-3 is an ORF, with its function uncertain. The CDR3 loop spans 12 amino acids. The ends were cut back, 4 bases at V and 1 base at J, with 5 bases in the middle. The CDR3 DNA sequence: TGTGCCAGAAGCCCAAATAACTATGGCTACACCTTC. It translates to CARSPNNYGYTF.

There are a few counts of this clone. CDR3 nucleotides: TGTGCCAGCAGCCAAGATGCGAGCTCTGGGGCCAACGTCCTGACTTTC. Amino acid sequence: CASSQDASSGANVLTF. V gene TRBV4-2 combines with J gene TRBJ2-6; D gene uncertain. V gave up 0 bases and J gave up 0 bases, with 6 bases separating them. CDR1 and CDR2 (germline): LGHNA, YNFKEQ. The CDR3 runs 16 residues.

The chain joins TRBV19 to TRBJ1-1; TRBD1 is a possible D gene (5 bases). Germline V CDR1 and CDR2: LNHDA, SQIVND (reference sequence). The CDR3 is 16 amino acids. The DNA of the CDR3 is TGTGTCAGCTCCGTAGGGGTCCGGGCAGGGAACACTGAAGCTTTCTTT. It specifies CVSSVGVRAGNTEAFF.

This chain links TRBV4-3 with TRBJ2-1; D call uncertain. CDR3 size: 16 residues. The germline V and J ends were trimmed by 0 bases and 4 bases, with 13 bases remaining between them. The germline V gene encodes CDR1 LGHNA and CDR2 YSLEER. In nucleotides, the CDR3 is TGCGCCAGCAGCCAAGAGCACAGATGGGGTTACAATGAGCAGTTCTTC. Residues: CASSQEHRWGYNEQFF.

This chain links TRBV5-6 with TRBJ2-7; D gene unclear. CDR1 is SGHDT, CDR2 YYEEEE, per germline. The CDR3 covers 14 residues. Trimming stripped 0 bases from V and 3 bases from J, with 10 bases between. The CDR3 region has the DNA TGTGCCAGCAGCTTGGGGCTCGGCGACTACGAGCAGTACTTC. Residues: CASSLGLGDYEQYF.

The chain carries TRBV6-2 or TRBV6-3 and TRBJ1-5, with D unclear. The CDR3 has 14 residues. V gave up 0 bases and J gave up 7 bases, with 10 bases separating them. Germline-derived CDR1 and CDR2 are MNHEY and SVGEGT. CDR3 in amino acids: CASSYSLGRQPQHF. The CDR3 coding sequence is TGTGCCAGCAGTTACTCGTTAGGGCGCCAGCCCCAGCATTTT.

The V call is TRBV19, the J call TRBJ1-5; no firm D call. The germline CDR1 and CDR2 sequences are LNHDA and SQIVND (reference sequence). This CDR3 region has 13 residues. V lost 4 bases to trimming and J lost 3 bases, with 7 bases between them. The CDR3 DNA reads TGTGCCAGTAGTAAAGTCGACAATCAGCCCCAGCATTTT. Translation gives CASSKVDNQPQHF.

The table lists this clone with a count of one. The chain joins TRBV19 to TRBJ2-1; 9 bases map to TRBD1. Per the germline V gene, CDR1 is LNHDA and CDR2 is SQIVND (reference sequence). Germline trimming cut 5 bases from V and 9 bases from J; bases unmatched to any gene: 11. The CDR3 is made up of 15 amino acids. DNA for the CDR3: TGTGCCAGTAGTGTCCTGGGACAGGGCATCGGTGAGCAGTTCTTC. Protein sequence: CASSVLGQGIGEQFF.

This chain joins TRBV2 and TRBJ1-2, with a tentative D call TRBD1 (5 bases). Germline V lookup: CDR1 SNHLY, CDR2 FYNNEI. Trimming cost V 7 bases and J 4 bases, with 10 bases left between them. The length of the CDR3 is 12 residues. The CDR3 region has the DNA TGTGCCAGCAACCCAGGGCCCTATGGCTACACCTTC. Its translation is CASNPGPYGYTF.

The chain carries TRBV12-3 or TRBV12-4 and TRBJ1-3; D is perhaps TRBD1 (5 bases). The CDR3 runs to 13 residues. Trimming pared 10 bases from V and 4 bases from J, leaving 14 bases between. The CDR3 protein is CATRDSGGNTIYF. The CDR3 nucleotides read TGTGCCACCCGGGACTCGGGCGGAAACACCATATATTTT.

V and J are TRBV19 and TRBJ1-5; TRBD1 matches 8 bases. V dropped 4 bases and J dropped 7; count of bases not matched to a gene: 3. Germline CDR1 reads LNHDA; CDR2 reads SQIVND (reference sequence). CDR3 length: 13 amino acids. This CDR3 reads CASSTQGGQPQHF. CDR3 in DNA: TGTGCCAGTAGTACACAGGGGGGACAGCCCCAGCATTTT. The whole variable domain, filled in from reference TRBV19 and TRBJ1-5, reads DGGITQSPKYLFRKEGQNVTLSCEQNLNHDAMYWYRQDPGQGLRLIYYSQIVNDFQKGDIAEGYSVSREKKESFPLTVTSAQKNPTAFYLCASSTQGGQPQHFGDGTRLSIL.

The CDR3: CASSLAENTEAFF. CDR3 coding DNA: TGTGCCAGCAGTTTAGCGGAGAACACTGAAGCTTTCTTT. This chain uses TRBV12-3 or TRBV12-4 with TRBJ1-1; D is ambiguous. Trimming left V 0 bases short and J 1 base short, with 3 bases between. This CDR3 has 13 amino acids.

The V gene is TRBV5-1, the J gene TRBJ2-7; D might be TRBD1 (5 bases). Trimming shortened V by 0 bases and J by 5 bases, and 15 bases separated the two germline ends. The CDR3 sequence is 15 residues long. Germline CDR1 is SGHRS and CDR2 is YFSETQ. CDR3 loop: CASSLVSGPFNEQYF. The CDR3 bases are TGCGCCAGCAGCTTGGTTTCAGGGCCGTTCAACGAGCAGTACTTC.

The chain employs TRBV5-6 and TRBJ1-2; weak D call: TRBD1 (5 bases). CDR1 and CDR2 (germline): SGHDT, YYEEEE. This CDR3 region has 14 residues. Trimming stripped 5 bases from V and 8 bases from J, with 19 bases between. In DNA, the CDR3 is TGTGCCAGCAGACCAGGGTGGGGGTCTGGCGGCTACACCTTC. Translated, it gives CASRPGWGSGGYTF.

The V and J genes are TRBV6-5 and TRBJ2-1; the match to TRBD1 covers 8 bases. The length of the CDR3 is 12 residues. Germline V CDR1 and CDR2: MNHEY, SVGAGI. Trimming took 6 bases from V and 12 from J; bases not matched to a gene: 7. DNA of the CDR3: TGTGCCAGCAGCCGGGACAGGCCAGGGCAGTTCTTC. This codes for CASSRDRPGQFF.

CDR3 in DNA: TGTGCCAGCAGCTTGGTGACAGGGGGAAGGAACACTGAAGCTTTCTTT. Amino acids: CASSLVTGGRNTEAFF. V is TRBV5-5 and J is TRBJ1-1, with 9 bases fitting TRBD1. The CDR3 is 16 residues long. V was clipped by 0 bases and J by 1 base; unmatched bases: 4. Germline V gene lookup returns CDR1 SGHKS and CDR2 YYEKEE (reference sequence).

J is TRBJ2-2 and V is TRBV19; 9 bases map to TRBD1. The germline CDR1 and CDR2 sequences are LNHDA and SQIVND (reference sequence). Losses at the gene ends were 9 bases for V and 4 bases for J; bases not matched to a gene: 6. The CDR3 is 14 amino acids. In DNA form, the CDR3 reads TGTGCCAGCACCGGGACAGGGTTCACCGGGGAGCTGTTTTTT. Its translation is CASTGTGFTGELFF.

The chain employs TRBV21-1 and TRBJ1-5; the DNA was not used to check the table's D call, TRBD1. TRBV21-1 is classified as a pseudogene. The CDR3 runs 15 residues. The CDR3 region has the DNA TGTGCCAGCAGCAAAGATTTGACAGGGGATCAGCCCCAGCATTTT. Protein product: CASSKDLTGDQPQHF.

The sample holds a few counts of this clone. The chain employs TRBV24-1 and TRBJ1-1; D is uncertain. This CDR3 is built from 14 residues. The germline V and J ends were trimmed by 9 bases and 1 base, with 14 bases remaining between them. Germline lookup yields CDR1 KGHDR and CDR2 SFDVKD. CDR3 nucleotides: TGTGCCACCCGTTCCTCTTTAGGGAACACTGAAGCTTTCTTT. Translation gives CATRSSLGNTEAFF.